Shown below are 29 T cell receptor beta chains from a single sample sequenced in a study of T cells in Graves' hyperthyroidism and ophthalmopathy. Authors of the study amplified TCR beta CDR3 regions from RNA transcripts. Using the HTBI primer set, a first-round RT-PCR was run on the TCR CDR3. A single record per CDR3 protein comes from TCRdb applying MiXCR to the multiplex PCR reads. The sample holds around 250,000 distinct CDR3 sequences, more than 12% seen once. The sample consisted of blood. Receptors were obtained from a middle-aged woman with Graves' hyperthyroidism that later progressed to Graves' ophthalmopathy.

This clonotype occurred many times. This chain links TRBV2 with TRBJ2-7; D remains unclear. The CDR3 is 18 amino acids. The germline V gene encodes CDR1 SNHLY and CDR2 FYNNEI. Trimming took off 4 bases at V and 0 bases at J, with 22 bases between the two ends. DNA of the CDR3: TGTGCCAGCAGTGGTCTTTTCGGCAGCGAAAGGCACTCCTACGAGCAGTACTTC. It translates to CASSGLFGSERHSYEQYF.

This clonotype was detected ten times or more. V gene TRBV6-1 combines with J gene TRBJ2-2; 11 positions agree with TRBD1. This CDR3 spans 15 amino acids. Trimming took 6 bases from V and 3 from J; bases not matched to a gene: 3. CDR1 and CDR2 (germline): MNHNS, SASEGT. DNA for the CDR3: TGTGCCAGCAGATCGGGACAGGGGGACACCGGGGAGCTGTTTTTT. Its translation: CASRSGQGDTGELFF.

The chain employs TRBV19 and TRBJ1-1, with TRBD1 as a possible D gene (6 bases). The CDR3 loop spans 14 amino acids. The germline V and J ends were trimmed by 5 bases and 5 bases, with 15 bases remaining between them. Germline CDR1 and CDR2: LNHDA and SQIVND (reference sequence). Here the CDR3 reads CASSHLQGWTEAFF. DNA for the CDR3: TGTGCCAGTAGTCACCTACAGGGCTGGACTGAAGCTTTCTTT.

This clonotype was seen at least ten times. The V and J genes are TRBV4-2 and TRBJ2-2, with D perhaps being TRBD1 or TRBD2 (7 bases each). Germline lookup yields CDR1 LGHNA and CDR2 YNFKEQ. The CDR3 contains 20 residues. Trimming shortened V by 1 base and J by 6 bases, and 27 bases separated the two germline ends. The CDR3, as DNA: TGTGCCAGCAGCCAAGTCCTTCGAGGGGGCGGGAGTTGGTTGGCCGGGGAGCTGTTTTTT. Amino acid sequence: CASSQVLRGGGSWLAGELFF.

Ten or more counts support this clonotype. This chain joins TRBV4-2 and TRBJ2-7; TRBD2 matches 11 bases. There are 14 residues in the CDR3. J lost 6 bases, V lost 1 base, and 2 bases had no gene match. Germline CDR1 LGHNA, CDR2 YNFKEQ. This CDR3 reads CASSQASGGSEQYF. The CDR3 nucleotides read TGTGCCAGCAGCCAAGCTAGCGGGGGGAGCGAGCAGTACTTC.

In its sample, this clonotype was seen many times. J is TRBJ2-5 and V is TRBV12-3 or TRBV12-4, with D perhaps TRBD2 (5 bases). The CDR3 loop spans 13 amino acids. Trimming stripped 3 bases from V and 7 bases from J, with 12 bases between. In DNA form, the CDR3 reads TGTGCCAGCAGTTTGAGGGCGATACGGACCCAGTACTTC. This translates into CASSLRAIRTQYF.

The rearrangement uses TRBV5-1 and TRBJ2-7, with D hard to call. Trimming stripped 3 bases from V and 4 bases from J, with 11 bases between. CDR3 length equals 13 residues. Looked up from germline, CDR1 is SGHRS and CDR2 is YFSETQ. The CDR3: CASSSPDEYEQYF. The CDR3 DNA follows: TGCGCCAGCAGCTCCCCTGACGAGTACGAGCAGTACTTC.

This clonotype was found many times. V and J are TRBV7-9 and TRBJ2-5; unclear D gene. Per the germline V gene, CDR1 is SEHNR and CDR2 is FQNEAQ (reference sequence). This CDR3 contains 15 residues. V lost 5 bases and J lost 4, with 17 bases in between. The CDR3 loop reads CASSPLTWVGETQYF. CDR3 nucleotide sequence: TGTGCCAGCAGCCCCCTGACGTGGGTAGGAGAGACCCAGTACTTC.

Many counts were recorded for this clonotype. The rearrangement links TRBV7-8 to TRBJ1-5; a possible D gene is TRBD1 (6 bases). Germline lookup yields CDR1 SGHVS and CDR2 FQNEAQ. Trimming pared 0 bases from V and 0 bases from J, leaving 21 bases between. The CDR3 is 20 residues long. The CDR3 DNA reads TGTGCCAGCAGCTTAGCGGGGGGCAGGAGGAGCGGTCTTAGCAATCAGCCCCAGCATTTT. Its protein product is CASSLAGGRRSGLSNQPQHF.

In this sample, this clonotype turned up many times. The chain is built from TRBV5-6 and TRBJ1-1; the D is unclear. CDR1 and CDR2 (germline): SGHDT, YYEEEE. V shed 4 bases and J shed 6 bases, with 13 bases lying between them. The CDR3 loop spans 13 amino acids. In DNA, the CDR3 is TGTGCCAGCAGCCAGGCCCAACGTCCTGAAGCTTTCTTT. It codes for CASSQAQRPEAFF.

This clonotype has at least ten counts. V is TRBV7-9 and J is TRBJ2-3; 14 bases line up with TRBD2. This CDR3 contains 22 residues. Germline CDR1 SEHNR, CDR2 FQNEAQ (reference sequence). Trimming at V came to 1 base and at J to 5 bases, leaving 20 bases not matched to a gene. DNA of the CDR3: TGTGCCAGCAGCTTAGGGACTAGCGGGAGGTTTGGGGAGGTCCCGCACCGAGATACGCAGTATTTT. It is translated as CASSLGTSGRFGEVPHRDTQYF.

In its sample, this clonotype was seen many times. The CDR3 spells CASSITYEQYF. CDR3 in DNA: TGTGCCAGCAGCATCACCTACGAGCAGTACTTC. The J gene is TRBJ2-7, the V gene TRBV12-3 or TRBV12-4, with D unclear. There are 11 residues in the CDR3. Trimming removed 6 bases from V and 2 bases from J, with 5 bases in between.

This clonotype was detected many times. The J gene is TRBJ2-5, the V gene TRBV15, with TRBD2 matching 10 bases. This CDR3 spans 14 amino acids. J was trimmed by 5 bases and V by 5 bases; bases with no gene match: 5. Germline-derived CDR1 and CDR2 are LNHNV and YYDKDF (reference sequence). The CDR3 loop is CATSPSGRLETQYF. DNA of the CDR3: TGTGCCACCAGCCCTAGCGGGAGACTGGAGACCCAGTACTTC. Supplemented by reference TRBV15 and TRBJ2-5, the full variable domain reads DAMVIQNPRYQVTQFGKPVTLSCSQTLNHNVMYWYQQKSSQAPKLLFHYYDKDFNNEADTPDNFQSRRPNTSFCFLDIRSPGLGDTAMYLCATSPSGRLETQYFGPGTRLLVL.

The chain combines TRBV7-2 with TRBJ2-7; D might be TRBD2 (6 bases). Germline values: CDR1 SGHTA, CDR2 FQGNSA. The germline V and J ends were trimmed by 3 bases and 4 bases, with 13 bases remaining between them. CDR3 length: 14 residues. The CDR3 loop reads CASSLEGYFYEQYF. The CDR3 DNA sequence: TGTGCCAGCAGCTTGGAGGGATACTTTTACGAGCAGTACTTC.

The chain joins TRBV2 to TRBJ2-1, with 12 positions matching TRBD1. V was clipped by 0 bases and J by 6 bases; unmatched bases: 0. CDR1 and CDR2 (germline): SNHLY, FYNNEI. The CDR3 is 15 residues long. CDR3 DNA sequence: TGTGCCAGCAGTGAAGCGGGACAGGGGGCCAATGAGCAGTTCTTC. This codes for CASSEAGQGANEQFF.

A few counts support this clonotype. This chain uses TRBV11-1 with TRBJ2-7; 7 bases align to TRBD2. V shed 5 bases, J shed 0 bases, and the junction held 7 bases outside the gene matches. CDR1 is SGHAT and CDR2 is FQDESV in the germline V gene (reference sequence). The CDR3 has 15 residues. The CDR3 nucleotides are TGTGCCAGCAGCCCCCCTGCGGGAGCCTCCTACGAGCAGTACTTC. Its protein product is CASSPPAGASYEQYF.

The table lists this clonotype with a few counts. V and J are TRBV28 and TRBJ1-2, with D hard to call. The CDR3 is made up of 14 amino acids. Germline V gene data show CDR1 as MDHEN and CDR2 as SYDVKM. Trimming cost V 5 bases and J 6 bases, with 16 bases left between them. The CDR3 region has the DNA TGTGCCAGCAGTATTACCGTATCTGGGGATGGCTACACCTTC. Its translation: CASSITVSGDGYTF.

For this clonotype: Compared with germline, one end of the junction differs, possibly owing to a read error. The V call is TRBV3-1, the J call TRBJ2-7, with TRBD2 matching 15 bases. Germline assignment: CDR1 LGHDT and CDR2 YNNKEL (reference sequence). This CDR3 has 16 amino acids. The CDR3 spells CSSSQLGLAGGYEQYF. CDR3 DNA sequence: TGTTCCAGCAGCCAATTGGGACTAGCGGGGGGCTACGAGCAGTACTTC.

This clonotype was observed a few times. CDR3 nucleotide sequence: TGTGCCAGCAGCCCTCTATGGGACAATGAGCAGTTCTTC. This gives the protein CASSPLWDNEQFF. The V and J genes are TRBV14 and TRBJ2-1; D gene uncertain. CDR3 size: 13 residues. V was cut by 4 bases and J by 5 bases, with 9 bases left in between. Germline CDR1 SGHDN, CDR2 FVKESK.

This clonotype showed up many times. This rearrangement joins TRBV11-2 to TRBJ2-1; D unresolved. Per the germline V gene, CDR1 is SGHAT and CDR2 is FQNNGV. With 5 bases removed from V and 1 base from J, the gap between germline ends came to 15 bases. CDR3 length equals 16 residues. This CDR3 is CASSIGLDWSYNEQFF. CDR3 nucleotide sequence: TGTGCCAGCAGCATAGGGCTAGATTGGTCCTACAATGAGCAGTTCTTC. Full variable domain (outside the CDR3, taken from reference TRBV11-2 and TRBJ2-1): EAGVAQSPRYKIIEKRQSVAFWCNPISGHATLYWYQQILGQGPKLLIQFQNNGVVDDSQLPKDRFSAERLKGVDSTLKIQPAKLEDSAVYLCASSIGLDWSYNEQFFGPGTRLTVL.

In its sample, this clonotype was seen many times. The J gene is TRBJ2-5, the V gene TRBV28, with a tentative D call TRBD1 (6 bases). This CDR3 is built from 13 residues. V lost 8 bases to trimming and J lost 1 base, with 11 bases between them. The germline V gene has CDR1 MDHEN and CDR2 SYDVKM. The CDR3 nucleotides are TGTGCCAGCCGGAACAGGGCCCAAGAGACCCAGTACTTC. Protein: CASRNRAQETQYF.

This clonotype has only a few counts. This rearrangement joins TRBV6-1 to TRBJ2-7; the D call may be TRBD1 or TRBD2 (5 bases each). This CDR3 has 13 amino acids. Germline lookup yields CDR1 MNHNS and CDR2 SASEGT. V dropped 6 bases and J dropped 2 bases, with 11 bases sitting between them. The CDR3 DNA follows: TGTGCCAGCAGGGGTGGGGGAACCTACGAGCAGTACTTC. Translation: CASRGGGTYEQYF.

The J gene is TRBJ2-1, the V gene TRBV9; D might be TRBD2 (6 bases). The CDR3 is 15 residues long. From germline, CDR1 is SGDLS and CDR2 YYNGEE. The V and J ends lost 5 bases and 4 bases respectively, with 16 bases between them. The CDR3 nucleotides read TGTGCCAGCAGGGGAATGCGGGACGGGTACAATGAGCAGTTCTTC. Amino acid sequence: CASRGMRDGYNEQFF.

The J gene is TRBJ2-3, the V gene TRBV10-3, with unresolved D. Trimming stripped 3 bases from V and 2 bases from J, with 3 bases between. CDR3 length equals 12 residues. Germline V lookup: CDR1 ENHRY, CDR2 SYGVKD. CDR3: CAISDTTDTQYF. CDR3 bases: TGTGCCATCAGTGACACCACAGATACGCAGTATTTT.

This clonotype has at least ten counts. This chain joins TRBV7-3 and TRBJ2-3; the match to TRBD2 covers 7 bases. The CDR3 loop spans 16 amino acids. Trimming removed 2 bases from V and 1 base from J; junction bases left unmatched: 6. Germline V CDR1 and CDR2: SGHTA, FQGTGA. The CDR3 nucleotides read TGTGCCAGCAGCTTAGGGGCCCTAGCGGGCACAGATACGCAGTATTTT. Translation: CASSLGALAGTDTQYF.

This clonotype has only a few counts. This chain uses TRBV6-1 with TRBJ2-4; tentatively, D is TRBD1 or TRBD2 (5 bases each). The V end was cut by 6 bases, the J end by 2 bases, with 14 bases between. The CDR3 totals 15 residues. Per the germline V gene, CDR1 is MNHNS and CDR2 is SASEGT. The CDR3 here is CASRDPGTPKNIQYF. The DNA for the CDR3 is TGTGCCAGCAGGGACCCAGGGACGCCCAAAAACATTCAGTACTTC.

This sequence joins TRBV20-1 and TRBJ2-2; maybe TRBD2 (5 bases). V was shortened by 3 bases and J by 6 bases, with 14 bases between the two germline ends. This CDR3 is 14 amino acids long. Germline V gene lookup returns CDR1 DFQATT and CDR2 SNEGSKA (reference sequence). CDR3: CSASAAPGSGELFF. Here the CDR3 DNA reads TGCAGTGCTAGTGCAGCCCCGGGGTCCGGGGAGCTGTTTTTT.

This clonotype was seen a few times. This rearrangement joins TRBV20-1 to TRBJ2-7, with 9 bases fitting TRBD2. CDR3 length equals 14 residues. V was clipped by 0 bases and J by 4 bases; unmatched bases: 4. CDR1 and CDR2 from the germline V gene are DFQATT and SNEGSKA (reference sequence). The CDR3 sequence: CSARDLAGPYEQYF. In DNA, the CDR3 is TGCAGTGCTAGAGATCTAGCGGGACCATACGAGCAGTACTTC.

Ten or more counts support this clonotype. The chain joins TRBV5-1 to TRBJ1-6; 9 nucleotides align to TRBD1. Germline V gene lookup returns CDR1 SGHRS and CDR2 YFSETQ. V trimming: 4 bases; J trimming: 8 bases; junction bases outside the gene matches: 13. The CDR3 contains 17 residues. DNA of the CDR3: TGCGCCAGCAGCCCCAGTCCCGGGACAGGGTCGGATTCACCCCTCCACTTT. As protein: CASSPSPGTGSDSPLHF.